This is a list of T cell receptor beta chains from one sample in a study of T-cell reconstitution after alpha-beta-depleted transplantation in children. TCRdb used MiXCR to reprocess the PCR reads, holding one entry per CDR3 protein. The sample holds about 98,000 distinct CDR3 sequences, 20% to 25% seen once. The sequencing here drew on PBMCs, taken before TCRalphabeta/CD19-depleted stem cell transplant. The receptors shown here come from a boy under 10 years old with acute lymphoblastic leukemia, due to receive a stem cell transplant. The CDR3 runs from the conserved cysteine through the conserved F or W. The order of the fields is D gene, J gene, clone size, V gene, CDR3 DNA, CDR3 protein. The D gene is left open where the match is weak. The size field is filled for only some rows; it gives once, few, many or a size class.

D gene: -
J gene: TRBJ2-7
clone size: -
V gene: TRBV2
CDR3 DNA: TGTGCCAGCAGAGTAGGCGGAGGGGCCTCTTACGAGCAGTACTTC
CDR3 protein: CASRVGGGASYEQYF

D gene: TRBD1
J gene: TRBJ1-2
clone size: many
V gene: TRBV7-2
CDR3 DNA: TGTGCCAGCGGGGGACAGGGGGTGAACTATGGCTACACCTTC
CDR3 protein: CASGGQGVNYGYTF

D gene: TRBD1
J gene: TRBJ2-3
clone size: few
V gene: TRBV5-1
CDR3 DNA: TGCGCCAGCTTCCGCGAGGACAGGGAAGCAGATACGCAGTATTTT
CDR3 protein: CASFREDREADTQYF

D gene: -
J gene: TRBJ2-7
clone size: -
V gene: TRBV20-1
CDR3 DNA: TGCAGTGCTAACCCAGGGACCTACGAGCAGTACTTC
CDR3 protein: CSANPGTYEQYF

D gene: -
J gene: TRBJ1-1
clone size: -
V gene: TRBV7-2
CDR3 DNA: TGTGCCAGCAGCTTATCGGGATTTGGTGAAGCTTTCTTT
CDR3 protein: CASSLSGFGEAFF

D gene: -
J gene: TRBJ2-2
clone size: -
V gene: TRBV12-3/TRBV12-4
CDR3 DNA: TGTGCCAGCAGCCCCCAGGGGTTGAGGGCCGGGGAGCTGTTTTTT
CDR3 protein: CASSPQGLRAGELFF

D gene: TRBD1
J gene: TRBJ1-1
clone size: -
V gene: TRBV27
CDR3 DNA: TGTGCCAGCAGAAGGTTCTCTGGACAGGGAGCTGAAGCTTTCTTT
CDR3 protein: CASRRFSGQGAEAFF

D gene: -
J gene: TRBJ2-7
clone size: -
V gene: TRBV10-3
CDR3 DNA: TGTGCCATCAGTGAGGGCCACGAGCAGTACTTC
CDR3 protein: CAISEGHEQYF

D gene: TRBD2
J gene: TRBJ2-1
clone size: few
V gene: TRBV27
CDR3 DNA: TGTGCCAGCAGTGGACTAGCGGAGGGGCTAAATGAGCAGTTC
CDR3 protein: CASSGLAEGLNEQF

D gene: -
J gene: TRBJ2-2
clone size: few
V gene: TRBV11-2
CDR3 DNA: TGTGCCAGCAGCTTCCAAGGGGGGGTCGGCACCGGGGAGCTGTTTTTT
CDR3 protein: CASSFQGGVGTGELFF

D gene: TRBD1
J gene: TRBJ1-2
clone size: many
V gene: TRBV11-2
CDR3 DNA: TGTGCCAGCAGCCCGTCCTCGGGACAGGGTGATGGCTACACCTTC
CDR3 protein: CASSPSSGQGDGYTF

D gene: -
J gene: TRBJ2-5
clone size: -
V gene: TRBV6-5
CDR3 DNA: TGTGCCAGCAGTTACTCGATCACAGGACCCTCGGGGGCCCAGTACTTC
CDR3 protein: CASSYSITGPSGAQYF

D gene: -
J gene: TRBJ2-7
clone size: few
V gene: TRBV29-1
CDR3 DNA: TGCAGCGTCGGGGTGGGGGAACCCTACGAGCAGTACTTC
CDR3 protein: CSVGVGEPYEQYF

D gene: -
J gene: TRBJ2-3
clone size: few
V gene: TRBV29-1
CDR3 DNA: TGCAGCGTTGGGGTTCCTAGCACAGATACGCAGTATTTT
CDR3 protein: CSVGVPSTDTQYF

D gene: TRBD1
J gene: TRBJ1-6
clone size: few
V gene: TRBV11-2
CDR3 DNA: TGTGCCAGCAGCTTTCTCGGGACAGGGAGTTTGAATTCACCCCTCCACTTT
CDR3 protein: CASSFLGTGSLNSPLHF

D gene: -
J gene: TRBJ2-1
clone size: -
V gene: TRBV15
CDR3 DNA: TGTGCCACCTCTGGCAGGAGCTCCTACAATGAGCAGTTCTTC
CDR3 protein: CATSGRSSYNEQFF

D gene: -
J gene: TRBJ2-7
clone size: -
V gene: TRBV20-1
CDR3 DNA: TGCAGTGCTAGAGTTTTAGCTTTAAATTACGAGCAGTACTTC
CDR3 protein: CSARVLALNYEQYF

D gene: -
J gene: TRBJ2-7
clone size: many
V gene: TRBV5-1
CDR3 DNA: TGCGCCAGCGGGGATTTTCCAGCCTCATACGAGCAGTACTTC
CDR3 protein: CASGDFPASYEQYF

D gene: TRBD1
J gene: TRBJ2-1
clone size: -
V gene: TRBV28
CDR3 DNA: TGTGCCAGCAGTCGTCCGGGACAGACCTACAATGAGCAGTTCTTC
CDR3 protein: CASSRPGQTYNEQFF

D gene: TRBD2
J gene: TRBJ2-3
clone size: -
V gene: TRBV7-8
CDR3 DNA: TGTGCCAGCAGCCCGGAAACGGGAGGGCCTGGCACAGATACGCAGTATTTT
CDR3 protein: CASSPETGGPGTDTQYF

D gene: TRBD1
J gene: TRBJ2-1
clone size: large
V gene: TRBV27
CDR3 DNA: TGTGCCAGCAGTTCCGGGACAGGGGTGAATGAGCAGTTCTTC
CDR3 protein: CASSSGTGVNEQFF

D gene: TRBD1
J gene: TRBJ2-1
clone size: -
V gene: TRBV20-1
CDR3 DNA: TGCAGTGCCAGAGACAGGGGGGACTACAATGAGCAGTTCTTC
CDR3 protein: CSARDRGDYNEQFF

D gene: TRBD1
J gene: TRBJ2-4
clone size: -
V gene: TRBV7-2
CDR3 DNA: TGTGCCAGCAGCTTAAGGCAGGGGGAAAACATTCAGTACTTC
CDR3 protein: CASSLRQGENIQYF